These 21 T cell receptor beta chains originate from one sample sequenced in a study of shared clonotypes between healthy human individuals (dated by TCRdb to 2018 to 2021). Receptor amplification or capture employed the immunoSEQ multiplex PCR assay. TCRdb mirrors the immuneACCESS table, restricted to in-frame sequences. Some clones are absent from its copies; in checked studies, under half trace to an unresolved V gene, and the reason for the others is unknown. The sample table records around 2.1 million clones; 85% to 95% of these occur just once. The leading ten clones occupy more than 1.5% of the sample. CD8 naive samples were obtained by positive selection for CCR7 among CD45RO-negative cells, yielding a CD45RA+CCR7+ population from which TemRA cells were excluded. The sequenced sample consisted of naive CD8+ T cells from PBMCs. This sample's cell subset or site label indicates: CD45RA+CCR7+. These receptors were obtained from a young man in good health. Some clones in this sample may be carry-over from other donors' samples.

The V and J genes are TRBV19 and TRBJ2-1; the D gene is possibly TRBD2 (5 bases). The germline CDR1 and CDR2 sequences are LNHDA and SQIVND (reference sequence). The CDR3 sequence is 14 residues long. V lost 2 bases and J lost 7, with 12 bases in between. CDR3 bases: TGTGCCAGTAGTATATCCGCAGAGGGAAATGAGCAGTTCTTC. Translation: CASSISAEGNEQFF.

The gene calls are TRBV4-1 and TRBJ2-1, with 9 bases aligning to TRBD2. This CDR3 region has 13 residues. Looked up from germline, CDR1 is MGHRA and CDR2 is YSYEKL. The trim removed 3 bases at V and 10 bases at J, leaving 4 bases unmatched. The CDR3 DNA sequence: TGCGCCAGCAGCCAGGGACTAGCCAAGGAGCAGTTCTTC. Residues: CASSQGLAKEQFF.

The chain couples TRBV4-3 to TRBJ2-2; D perhaps matches TRBD1 (6 bases). V lost 3 bases and J lost 5, with 7 bases in between. The CDR3 has 13 residues. Germline V gene sequence: CDR1 LGHNA, CDR2 YSLEER. The CDR3 here is CASSQTGTGELFF. CDR3 coding DNA: TGCGCCAGCAGCCAGACAGGAACCGGGGAGCTGTTTTTT.

A note on this clone: The same CDR3 can be traced to other DNA sequences in this sample. The chain recombines TRBV7-9 with TRBJ2-7, with D perhaps being TRBD1 or TRBD2 (6 bases each). V was cut by 4 bases and J by 0 bases, with 7 bases left in between. Germline V gene sequence: CDR1 SEHNR, CDR2 FQNEAQ (reference sequence). The length of the CDR3 is 13 residues. The CDR3 loop reads CASSWGASYEQYF. CDR3 nucleotides: TGTGCCAGCAGCTGGGGGGCCTCCTACGAGCAGTACTTC. Full variable domain (missing parts from reference TRBV7-9 and TRBJ2-7): DTGVSQNPRHKITKRGQNVTFRCDPISEHNRLYWYRQTLGQGPEFLTYFQNEAQLEKSRLLSDRFSAERPKGSFSTLEIQRTEQGDSAMYLCASSWGASYEQYFGPGTRLTVT.

The rearrangement joins TRBV29-1 to TRBJ2-2, with D tentatively TRBD1 or TRBD2 (5 bases each). Germline CDR1 is SQVTM and CDR2 is ANQGSEA. This CDR3 is built from 13 residues. V lost 4 bases, J lost 4 bases, and 10 bases lay in between. The CDR3 DNA follows: TGCAGCGTTGGCCAGGGACGCACCGGGGAGCTGTTTTTT. Translated, it gives CSVGQGRTGELFF.

The chain carries TRBV9 and TRBJ2-5; D ambiguous. Germline V gene data show CDR1 as SGDLS and CDR2 as YYNGEE. The CDR3 is made up of 14 amino acids. Trimming pared 0 bases from V and 5 bases from J, leaving 11 bases between. In DNA form, the CDR3 reads TGTGCCAGCAGCGTAGTAGGAGCATCGGAGACCCAGTACTTC. Its translation: CASSVVGASETQYF. The entire variable domain, with the rest obtained from reference TRBV9 and TRBJ2-5, is as follows: DSGVTQTPKHLITATGQRVTLRCSPRSGDLSVYWYQQSLDQGLQFLIQYYNGEERAKGNILERFSAQQFPDLHSELNLSSLELGDSALYFCASSVVGASETQYFGPGTRLLVL.

This clone was picked up one time. The chain employs TRBV29-1 and TRBJ2-1; possibly TRBD2 for D (5 bases). V lost 6 bases and J 0 bases, leaving 12 bases between the germline ends. This CDR3 has 14 amino acids. Germline V lookup: CDR1 SQVTM, CDR2 ANQGSEA. As DNA, the CDR3 is TGCAGCGTATTGGACTCTAGCTCCTACAATGAGCAGTTCTTC. Translated: CSVLDSSSYNEQFF.

This chain connects TRBV5-3 to TRBJ2-5, with 7 bases fitting TRBD1. TRBV5-3 is noted as an ORF with a role that remains uncertain. The CDR3 runs 15 residues. The V gene end was trimmed by 4 bases and the J gene end by 7 bases; junction bases not matched to a gene: 13. The CDR3 bases are TGTGCCAGAAGCAGAAGACGGACAGGTTTTGGGACCCAGTACTTC. Translation: CARSRRRTGFGTQYF.

The CDR3 here is CASSLPLMASGTDTQYF. The CDR3 bases are TGTGCCAGCAGCCTTCCCCTGATGGCCTCGGGGACAGATACGCAGTATTTT. This chain links TRBV28 with TRBJ2-3; the D gene is possibly TRBD2 (5 bases). Germline V gene data show CDR1 as MDHEN and CDR2 as SYDVKM. This CDR3 is built from 17 residues. V was cut by 6 bases and J by 3 bases, with 22 bases left in between.

This chain uses TRBV6-6 with TRBJ2-7; D is undetermined. Germline V gene lookup returns CDR1 MNHNY and CDR2 SVGAGI (reference sequence). The CDR3 has 16 residues. With 7 bases removed from V and 0 bases from J, the gap between germline ends came to 19 bases. CDR3 sequence reads: CASTPDGPITSYEQYF. The CDR3 DNA is TGTGCCAGCACCCCAGACGGGCCAATTACCTCCTACGAGCAGTACTTC.

The CDR3 coding sequence is TGTGCCAGCAGTTACGACGGGAAAGAGACCCAGTACTTC. This codes for CASSYDGKETQYF. V is TRBV6-5 and J is TRBJ2-5; tentative D call: TRBD2 (5 bases). V was shortened by 2 bases and J by 3 bases, with 7 bases between the two germline ends. CDR1 and CDR2 (germline): MNHEY, SVGAGI. The CDR3 loop spans 13 amino acids.

This chain uses TRBV30 with TRBJ1-2, with TRBD1 matching 10 bases. Trimming removed 8 bases from V and 2 bases from J; junction bases left unmatched: 5. The CDR3 covers 13 residues. Germline V lookup: CDR1 GTSNPN, CDR2 SVGIG (reference sequence). CDR3 protein: CAGGTGENYGYTF. As DNA, the CDR3 is TGTGCCGGAGGGACAGGGGAAAACTATGGCTACACCTTC.

This chain connects TRBV5-5 to TRBJ2-7, with TRBD2 identical over 8 bases. V lost 0 bases and J lost 0; bases outside the gene matches: 2. This CDR3 comprises 15 residues. CDR1 is SGHKS and CDR2 is YYEKEE in the germline V gene (reference sequence). CDR3 DNA sequence: TGTGCCAGCAGCTTGGTCGGACTAGCCTCCTACGAGCAGTACTTC. Protein sequence: CASSLVGLASYEQYF.

The rearrangement uses TRBV19 and TRBJ2-7; 8 bases agree with TRBD1. CDR3 length equals 14 residues. Per the germline V gene, CDR1 is LNHDA and CDR2 is SQIVND (reference sequence). J gave up 0 bases and V 5 bases, and 3 bases lay outside the gene matches. In nucleotides, the CDR3 is TGTGCCAGTAGTGTACAGGGGGGCTCCTACGAGCAGTACTTC. This gives the protein CASSVQGGSYEQYF.

The chain combines TRBV7-9 with TRBJ2-3, with a weak D call TRBD1 (5 bases). V was clipped by 3 bases and J by 2 bases, with 12 bases between them. This CDR3 region has 15 residues. CDR1 and CDR2 (germline): SEHNR, FQNEAQ (reference sequence). The CDR3 bases are TGTGCCAGCAGCTTTGCCGACAGTTCCACAGATACGCAGTATTTT. It translates to CASSFADSSTDTQYF.

This chain uses TRBV5-4 with TRBJ2-1; D is unclear. The CDR3 is 16 residues long. Trimming took off 4 bases at V and 2 bases at J, with 16 bases between the two ends. Per the germline V gene, CDR1 is SGHNT and CDR2 is YYREEE (reference sequence). The chain's CDR3 is CASSPLGAPTYNEQFF. CDR3 nucleotide sequence: TGTGCCAGCAGCCCTCTAGGCGCCCCCACCTACAATGAGCAGTTCTTC.

The chain couples TRBV19 to TRBJ2-7; 10 positions agree with TRBD1. The CDR3 runs 14 residues. The trim removed 10 bases at V and 6 bases at J, leaving 12 bases unmatched. Germline values: CDR1 LNHDA, CDR2 SQIVND (reference sequence). Written as DNA, the CDR3 is TGTGCCACCGAAAACCGGGACAGGGGTTCCGAGCAGTACTTC. It is translated as CATENRDRGSEQYF. Combining the CDR3 with reference TRBV19 and TRBJ2-7 gives the whole variable domain DGGITQSPKYLFRKEGQNVTLSCEQNLNHDAMYWYRQDPGQGLRLIYYSQIVNDFQKGDIAEGYSVSREKKESFPLTVTSAQKNPTAFYLCATENRDRGSEQYFGPGTRLTVT.

The rearrangement uses TRBV7-9 and TRBJ2-7; D could derive from TRBD1 or TRBD2 (5 bases each). The CDR3 covers 18 residues. Trimming shortened V by 5 bases and J by 3 bases, and 26 bases separated the two germline ends. CDR1 is SEHNR, CDR2 FQNEAQ, per germline (reference sequence). The CDR3 coding sequence is TGTGCCAGCAGCCCTCTTTTTTTCTTAGAGGGGAAGAGCTACGAGCAGTACTTC. Amino acid sequence: CASSPLFFLEGKSYEQYF.

The V gene is TRBV4-1, the J gene TRBJ2-2; D is ambiguous. V lost 0 bases, J lost 4 bases, and 18 bases lay in between. CDR3 length: 18 amino acids. CDR1 and CDR2 from the germline V gene are MGHRA and YSYEKL. Here the CDR3 reads CASSQEVPARSFTGELFF. CDR3 DNA sequence: TGCGCCAGCAGCCAAGAGGTCCCCGCCAGAAGCTTCACCGGGGAGCTGTTTTTT.

As concerns this clone: This sequence may be a read error, since a much larger clone differs from it by one base. V gene TRBV9 combines with J gene TRBJ1-1; D unresolved. Per the germline V gene, CDR1 is SGDLS and CDR2 is YYNGEE. V was cut by 0 bases and J by 3 bases, with 6 bases left in between. The CDR3 totals 13 residues. The CDR3 sequence: CASSVAGYTEAFF. Here the CDR3 DNA reads TGTGCCAGCAGCGTAGCGGGGTACACTGAAGCTTTCTTT.

The CDR3, as DNA: TGTGCCAGCACGGGGGCTGACAGGGGGCCCACTGAAGCTTTCTTT. It specifies CASTGADRGPTEAFF. The chain recombines TRBV2 with TRBJ1-1; 10 bases align to TRBD1. The germline CDR1 and CDR2 sequences are SNHLY and FYNNEI. This CDR3 spans 15 amino acids. J lost 4 bases, V lost 7 bases, and 9 bases had no gene match.